These 14 T cell receptor beta chains came from one sample sequenced in a study of vaccination effects on CD4 cells after COVID-19. TCRdb's table, derived via immunoSEQ multiplex PCR, lists solely in-frame clones and lacks some. The sample records tens of thousands of clones, around three quarters being singletons. Sequencing was preceded by expansion of antigen-specific CD4+ T cells with viral peptide pools in the ViraFEST assay. Culture lasted around eleven days before CD4+ T cell isolation. Vaccination of participants consisted of two doses of either the BNT162b2 or mRNA-1273 vaccine. No antigen has been identified for these receptors. Sequenced material: CD4+ T cells from PBMCs cultured with HCoV-229E spike peptides, taken after COVID-19 vaccination. These receptors all come from a human donor who received a COVID-19 vaccine.

The chain carries TRBV6-5 and TRBJ1-3; D gene ambiguous. Trimming pared 7 bases from V and 4 bases from J, leaving 14 bases between. Per germline, CDR1 MNHEY and CDR2 SVGAGI. The CDR3 loop spans 14 amino acids. CDR3 protein: CASKGFGSGNTIYF. For the CDR3, the DNA is TGTGCCAGCAAGGGATTCGGCTCAGGAAACACCATATATTTT.

The chain couples TRBV6-4 to TRBJ1-2; a weak D match, TRBD1 (6 bases). Trimming pared 2 bases from V and 11 bases from J, leaving 12 bases between. This CDR3 region has 12 residues. In germline, CDR1 is MRHNA, CDR2 SNTAGT. DNA for the CDR3: TGTGCCAGCAGTGACGCCCACAGGGTTTACACCTTC. The encoded protein is CASSDAHRVYTF.

This clone was seen a handful of times. The chain couples TRBV5-1 to TRBJ2-5; possibly TRBD1 or TRBD2 for D (5 bases each). The CDR3 is made up of 15 amino acids. Germline CDR1 and CDR2: SGHRS and YFSETQ. V lost 4 bases to trimming and J lost 5 bases, with 18 bases between them. The CDR3, as DNA: TGCGCCAGCAGCCTTCGGGGCCCCGGTGGGGAGACCCAGTACTTC. This gives the protein CASSLRGPGGETQYF.

This chain connects TRBV6-5 to TRBJ2-1; TRBD2 matches at 7 bases. The germline gives CDR1 MNHEY, CDR2 SVGAGI. The junction had 10 bases not matched to a gene; V was cut back by 4 bases and J by 10 bases. The CDR3 is 14 amino acids. This CDR3 reads CASSWGGSAGEQFF. The CDR3 coding sequence is TGTGCCAGCAGTTGGGGGGGTTCGGCGGGGGAGCAGTTCTTC.

The chain combines TRBV18 with TRBJ1-6; 7 bases match TRBD1. CDR1 and CDR2 (germline): KGHSH, LQKENI. This CDR3 spans 15 amino acids. V shed 4 bases, J shed 9 bases, and the junction held 9 bases outside the gene matches. This CDR3 reads CASSLLAGDSSPLHF. CDR3 DNA sequence: TGTGCCAGCTCACTTCTTGCAGGGGACAGTTCACCCCTCCACTTT.

As DNA, the CDR3 is TGTGCCAGTCGACAGGGGGCCGGGGAGACCCAGTACTTC. This translates into CASRQGAGETQYF. This sequence joins TRBV19 and TRBJ2-5; 10 bases are shared with TRBD1. The CDR3 runs 13 residues. V shed 8 bases and J 5 bases; nucleotides not matched to a gene: 5. CDR1 and CDR2 from the germline V gene are LNHDA and SQIVND (reference sequence).

The chain has TRBV12-3 or TRBV12-4 and TRBJ1-5; the match to TRBD1 covers 8 bases. With V trimmed by 5 bases and J by 6 bases, 3 bases remained unmatched. CDR3 size: 13 residues. The CDR3 loop is CASSRTGSQPQHF. The CDR3 nucleotides are TGTGCCAGCAGTCGGACAGGGAGTCAGCCCCAGCATTTT.

The chain carries TRBV19 and TRBJ2-1, with 7 bases fitting TRBD2. Per germline, CDR1 LNHDA and CDR2 SQIVND (reference sequence). CDR3 length: 16 residues. J lost 4 bases, V lost 5 bases, and 11 bases had no gene match. In DNA form, the CDR3 reads TGTGCCAGTAGTCTTTCCGCGGCGGGGGTATACAATGAGCAGTTCTTC. This codes for CASSLSAAGVYNEQFF.

This clone turned up a few times. V usage is TRBV24-1 and J usage is TRBJ1-1; TRBD1 aligns across 8 bases. The CDR3 is 15 residues long. Germline CDR1 is KGHDR and CDR2 is SFDVKD. The V gene end was trimmed by 4 bases and the J gene end by 5 bases; junction bases not matched to a gene: 8. Here the CDR3 reads CATSEAGTGQTEAFF. The CDR3 bases are TGTGCCACCAGTGAAGCCGGGACAGGTCAGACTGAAGCTTTCTTT.

In this sample, this clone turned up a few times. The chain joins TRBV9 to TRBJ2-3, with TRBD2 identical over 9 bases. The CDR3 loop spans 16 amino acids. V lost 5 bases and J lost 0; bases outside the gene matches: 7. The germline V gene has CDR1 SGDLS and CDR2 YYNGEE. The CDR3 DNA is TGTGCCAGCAGTGTGACTAGCGGAACTAGCACAGATACGCAGTATTTT. Its translation: CASSVTSGTSTDTQYF.

This clone was found a few times. The chain uses TRBV6-4 and TRBJ1-6; unclear D gene. Deletions cut 0 bases from V and 0 bases from J, with 3 bases between. In germline, CDR1 is MRHNA, CDR2 SNTAGT. There are 15 residues in the CDR3. The CDR3 DNA reads TGTGCCAGCAGTGACTCTACCTCCTATAATTCACCCCTCCACTTT. It codes for CASSDSTSYNSPLHF.

The chain has TRBV6-2 or TRBV6-3 and TRBJ1-6, with D perhaps matching TRBD1 (5 bases). From germline, CDR1 is MNHEY and CDR2 SVGEGT. The ends were cut back, 2 bases at V and 9 bases at J, with 17 bases in the middle. The CDR3 is 16 amino acids. This CDR3 is CASSYPKQGPGSPLHF. CDR3 nucleotide sequence: TGTGCCAGCAGTTACCCTAAGCAGGGTCCCGGTTCACCCCTCCACTTT.

This chain uses TRBV4-1 with TRBJ1-6; 7 bases fit TRBD1. Germline CDR1 and CDR2: MGHRA and YSYEKL. Trimming removed 6 bases from V and 5 bases from J; junction bases left unmatched: 10. The CDR3 runs 16 residues. In nucleotides, the CDR3 is TGCGCCAGCAGTAAAACCGGGACAGAAAATAATTCACCCCTCCACTTT. Translation: CASSKTGTENNSPLHF.

This clone appeared a few times. CDR3 residues: CASSRYRGGSGNTIYF. CDR3 DNA sequence: TGTGCCAGCAGTAGATACCGTGGGGGCTCTGGAAACACCATATATTTT. The gene calls are TRBV28 and TRBJ1-3; tentatively, D is TRBD1 (5 bases). The length of the CDR3 is 16 residues. The V gene lost 5 bases and the J gene lost 0 bases, with 14 bases spanning the gap. Germline CDR1 MDHEN, CDR2 SYDVKM. The entire variable domain, with the rest obtained from reference TRBV28 and TRBJ1-3, is as follows: DVKVTQSSRYLVKRTGEKVFLECVQDMDHENMFWYRQDPGLGLRLIYFSYDVKMKEKGDIPEGYSVSREKKERFSLILESASTNQTSMYLCASSRYRGGSGNTIYFGEGSWLTVV.